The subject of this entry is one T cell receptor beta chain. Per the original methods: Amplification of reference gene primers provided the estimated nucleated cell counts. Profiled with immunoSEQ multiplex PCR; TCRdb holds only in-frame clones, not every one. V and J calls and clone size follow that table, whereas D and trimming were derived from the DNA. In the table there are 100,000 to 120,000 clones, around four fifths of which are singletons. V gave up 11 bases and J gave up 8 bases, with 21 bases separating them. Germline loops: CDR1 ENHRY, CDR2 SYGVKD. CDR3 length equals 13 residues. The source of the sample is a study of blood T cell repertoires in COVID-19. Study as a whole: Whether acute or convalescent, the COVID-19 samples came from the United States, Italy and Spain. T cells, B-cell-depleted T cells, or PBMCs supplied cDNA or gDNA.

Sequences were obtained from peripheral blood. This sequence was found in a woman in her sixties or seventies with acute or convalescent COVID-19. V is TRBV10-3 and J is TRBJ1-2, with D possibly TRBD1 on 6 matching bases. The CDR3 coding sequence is TGTGCCGCCCGGGACACTTCCCTCGAGGGCTACACCTTC. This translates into CAARDTSLEGYTF.